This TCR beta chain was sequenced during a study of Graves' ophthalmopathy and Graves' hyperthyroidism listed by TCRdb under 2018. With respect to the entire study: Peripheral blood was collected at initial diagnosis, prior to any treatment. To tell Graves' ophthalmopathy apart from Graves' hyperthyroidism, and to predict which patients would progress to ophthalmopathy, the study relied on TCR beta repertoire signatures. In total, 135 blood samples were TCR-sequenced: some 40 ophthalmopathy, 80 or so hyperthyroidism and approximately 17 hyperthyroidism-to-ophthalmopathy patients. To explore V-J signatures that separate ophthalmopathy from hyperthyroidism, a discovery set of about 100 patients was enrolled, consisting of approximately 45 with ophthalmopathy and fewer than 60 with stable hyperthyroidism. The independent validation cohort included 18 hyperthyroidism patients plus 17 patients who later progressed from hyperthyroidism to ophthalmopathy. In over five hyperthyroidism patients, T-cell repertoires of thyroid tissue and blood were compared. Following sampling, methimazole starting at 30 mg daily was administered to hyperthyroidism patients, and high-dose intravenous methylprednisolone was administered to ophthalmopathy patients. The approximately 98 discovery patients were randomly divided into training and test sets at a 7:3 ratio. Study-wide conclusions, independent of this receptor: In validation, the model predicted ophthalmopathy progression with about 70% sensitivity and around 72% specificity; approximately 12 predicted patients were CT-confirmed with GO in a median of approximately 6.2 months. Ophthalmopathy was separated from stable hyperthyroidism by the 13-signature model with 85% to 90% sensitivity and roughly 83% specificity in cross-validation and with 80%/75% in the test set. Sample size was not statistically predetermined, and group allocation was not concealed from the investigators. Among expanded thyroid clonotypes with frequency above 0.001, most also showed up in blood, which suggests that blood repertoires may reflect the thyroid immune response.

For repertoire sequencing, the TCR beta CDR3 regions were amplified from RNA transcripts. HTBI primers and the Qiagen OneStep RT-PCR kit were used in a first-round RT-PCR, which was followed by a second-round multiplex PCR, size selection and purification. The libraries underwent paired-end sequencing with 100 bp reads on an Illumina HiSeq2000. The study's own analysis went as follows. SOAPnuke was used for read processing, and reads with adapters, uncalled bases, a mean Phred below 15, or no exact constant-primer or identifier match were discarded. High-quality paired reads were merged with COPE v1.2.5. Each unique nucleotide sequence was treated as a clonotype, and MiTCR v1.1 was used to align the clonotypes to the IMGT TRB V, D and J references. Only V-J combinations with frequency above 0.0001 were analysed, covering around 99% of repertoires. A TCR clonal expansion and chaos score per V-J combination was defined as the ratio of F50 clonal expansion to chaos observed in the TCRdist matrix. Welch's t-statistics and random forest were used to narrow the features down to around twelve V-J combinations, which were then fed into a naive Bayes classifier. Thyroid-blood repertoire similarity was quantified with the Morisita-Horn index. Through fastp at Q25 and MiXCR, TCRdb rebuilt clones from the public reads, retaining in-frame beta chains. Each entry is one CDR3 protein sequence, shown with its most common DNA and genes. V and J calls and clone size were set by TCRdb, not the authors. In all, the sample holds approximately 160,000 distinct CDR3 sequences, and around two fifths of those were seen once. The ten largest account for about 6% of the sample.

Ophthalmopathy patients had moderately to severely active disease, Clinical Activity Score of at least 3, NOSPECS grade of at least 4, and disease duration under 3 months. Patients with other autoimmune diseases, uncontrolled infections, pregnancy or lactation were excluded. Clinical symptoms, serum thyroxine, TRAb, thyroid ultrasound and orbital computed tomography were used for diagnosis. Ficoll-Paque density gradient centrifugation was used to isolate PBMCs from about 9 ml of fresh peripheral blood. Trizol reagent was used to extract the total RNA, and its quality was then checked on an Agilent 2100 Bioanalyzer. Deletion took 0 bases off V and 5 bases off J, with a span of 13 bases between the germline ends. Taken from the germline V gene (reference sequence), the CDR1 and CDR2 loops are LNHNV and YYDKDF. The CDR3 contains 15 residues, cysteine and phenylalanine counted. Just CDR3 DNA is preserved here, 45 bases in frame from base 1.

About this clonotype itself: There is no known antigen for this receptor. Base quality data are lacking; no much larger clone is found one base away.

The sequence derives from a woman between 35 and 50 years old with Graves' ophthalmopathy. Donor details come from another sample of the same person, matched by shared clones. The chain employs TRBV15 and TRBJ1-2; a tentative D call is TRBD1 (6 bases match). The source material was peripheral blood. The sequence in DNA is TGTGCCACCAGCAGAGATCGGGGGGCACCTTATGGCTACACCTTC. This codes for CATSRDRGAPYGYTF. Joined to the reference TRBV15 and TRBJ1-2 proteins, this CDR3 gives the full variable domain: DAMVIQNPRYQVTQFGKPVTLSCSQTLNHNVMYWYQQKSSQAPKLLFHYYDKDFNNEADTPDNFQSRRPNTSFCFLDIRSPGLGDTAMYLCATSRDRGAPYGYTFGSGTRLTVV.